The source of this T cell receptor (beta chain) is a study of control samples from healthy donors and cancer patients. The germline CDR1 and CDR2 sequences are MNHGY and SVAAGI. This CDR3 spans 15 amino acids. V was pared by 10 bases and J by 4 bases, with 9 bases of the junction left unmatched. TCRdb keeps only in-frame clones here, not all; method: immunoSEQ multiplex PCR. The sample has roughly 100,000 clones; roughly four fifths are singletons. The specimen was blood. The receptor was isolated from a woman in her fifties or sixties in good health. The gene calls are TRBV6-9 and TRBJ1-6, with TRBD1 identical over 8 bases. The CDR3 loop is CAITDRASYNSPLHF. The CDR3 nucleotides read TGTGCCATCACGGACAGGGCGAGTTATAATTCACCCCTCCACTTT.